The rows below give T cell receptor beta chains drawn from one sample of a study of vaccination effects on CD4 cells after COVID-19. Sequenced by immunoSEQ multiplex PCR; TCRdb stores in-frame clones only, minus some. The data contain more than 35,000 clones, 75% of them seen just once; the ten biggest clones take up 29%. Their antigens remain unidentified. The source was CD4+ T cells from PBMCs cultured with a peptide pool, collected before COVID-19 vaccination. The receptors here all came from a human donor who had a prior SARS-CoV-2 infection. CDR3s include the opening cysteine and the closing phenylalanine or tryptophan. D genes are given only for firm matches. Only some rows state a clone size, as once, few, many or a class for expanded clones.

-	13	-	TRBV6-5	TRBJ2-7	TGTGCCAGCAGTAAACTAGGCTCCTACGAGCAGTACTTC	CASSKLGSYEQYF
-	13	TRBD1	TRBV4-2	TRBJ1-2	TGTGCCAGCAGCCTAGACAGGGAGTATGGCTACACCTTC	CASSLDREYGYTF
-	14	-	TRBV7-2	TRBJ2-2	TGTGCCAGCAGCTTAGACGGGTCCGGCGGGGAGCTGTTTTTT	CASSLDGSGGELFF
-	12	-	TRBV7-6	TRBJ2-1	TGTGCCAGCAGCTTAGGTGGCGGTGAGCAGTTCTTC	CASSLGGGEQFF
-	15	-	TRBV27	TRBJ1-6	TGTGCCAGCAGTCCACAGATGGGTGTGAATTCACCCCTCCACTTT	CASSPQMGVNSPLHF
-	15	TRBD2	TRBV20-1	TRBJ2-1	TGCAGTGCTAGTCGCGGGAGGGCCTCCTACAATGAGCAGTTCTTC	CSASRGRASYNEQFF
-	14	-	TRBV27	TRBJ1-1	TGTGCCAGCAGTTCCCCACAGGGATTCACTGAAGCTTTCTTT	CASSSPQGFTEAFF
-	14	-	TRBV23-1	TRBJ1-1	TGCGCCAGCAGCCCCCCTGTGAGGGAGACTGAAGCTTTCTTT	CASSPPVRETEAFF
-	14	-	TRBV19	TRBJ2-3	TGTGCCAGTAGTACGCGGATGGTTGCCGTTACGCAGTATTTT	CASSTRMVAVTQYF
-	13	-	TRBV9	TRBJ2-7	TGTGCCAGCAGCCCCGGTGCCTCCTACGAGCAGTACTTC	CASSPGASYEQYF
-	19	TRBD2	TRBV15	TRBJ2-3	TGTGCCACCAGCAGAGATTCCCCTAGCGGGAGATCTAGCACAGATACGCAGTATTTT	CATSRDSPSGRSSTDTQYF
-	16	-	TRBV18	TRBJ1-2	TGTGCCAGCTCACCCGCCTCCGCGGCGGGTCTTCATGGCTACACCTTC	CASSPASAAGLHGYTF
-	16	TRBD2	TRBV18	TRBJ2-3	TGTGCCAGCTCACCCCAGACTAGCGGGGGGGGAGGCACGCAGTATTTT	CASSPQTSGGGGTQYF
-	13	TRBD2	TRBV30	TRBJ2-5	TGTGCCTGGACGCGCGGGAGAGTAGAGACCCAGTACTTC	CAWTRGRVETQYF
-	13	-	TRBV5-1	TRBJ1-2	TGCGCCAGCAGGGACAAAACAGGACGGGGCTACACCTTC	CASRDKTGRGYTF
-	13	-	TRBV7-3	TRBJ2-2	TGTGCCAGCAGCCCAAGGGGCCCCGGGGAGCTGTTTTTT	CASSPRGPGELFF
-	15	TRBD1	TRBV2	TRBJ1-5	TGTGCCAGCAGTACAACAGGGGGCGGCAATCAGCCCCAGCATTTT	CASSTTGGGNQPQHF
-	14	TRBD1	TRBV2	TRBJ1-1	TGTGCCAGCAGTGGACAGGGGATGGGCACTGAAGCTTTCTTT	CASSGQGMGTEAFF
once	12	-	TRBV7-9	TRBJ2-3	TGTGCCAGCAGCTTGAACGGAGATACGCAGTATTTT	CASSLNGDTQYF
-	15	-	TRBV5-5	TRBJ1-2	TGTGCCAGCAGCCCGAATTCGGACAGCTTCTATGGCTACACCTTC	CASSPNSDSFYGYTF
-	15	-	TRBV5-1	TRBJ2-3	TGCGCCAGCAGCTTGAGGGGGACTAGCACAGATACGCAGTATTTT	CASSLRGTSTDTQYF
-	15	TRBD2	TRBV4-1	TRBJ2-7	TGCGCCAGCAGCCAAGGGGTAGCGGGAGGTATCGAGCAGTACTTC	CASSQGVAGGIEQYF
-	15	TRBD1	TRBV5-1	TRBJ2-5	TGCGCCAGCAGCTCGGGGACAGGGAACGGGGAGACCCAGTACTTC	CASSSGTGNGETQYF
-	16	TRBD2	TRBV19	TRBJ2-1	TGTGCCAGTAGTCCGTCTAGCGGTAAAGCCGACAATGAGCAGTTCTTC	CASSPSSGKADNEQFF
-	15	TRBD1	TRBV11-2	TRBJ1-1	TGTGCCAGCAGCTTAGGACAGGGAGGTAGGACTGAAGCTTTCTTT	CASSLGQGGRTEAFF
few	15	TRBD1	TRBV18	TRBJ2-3	TGTGCCAGCTCACCAGGGACAGGGTATTCAGATACGCAGTATTTT	CASSPGTGYSDTQYF
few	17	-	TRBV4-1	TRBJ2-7	TGCGCCAGCAGCCGAAGTTTAGCCCAGGGTATGGCCTACGAGCAGTACTTC	CASSRSLAQGMAYEQYF
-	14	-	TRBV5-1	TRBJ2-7	TGCGCCAGCAGCCCCAGGGCAGGCTCCTACGAGCAGTACTTC	CASSPRAGSYEQYF
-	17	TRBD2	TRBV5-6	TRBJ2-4	TGTGCCAGCAGCCGGACCGGGACTAGCGGGACGAAAAACATTCAGTACTTC	CASSRTGTSGTKNIQYF
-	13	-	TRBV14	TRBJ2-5	TGTGCCAGCAGCCCCGGGCGACAAGAGACCCAGTACTTC	CASSPGRQETQYF
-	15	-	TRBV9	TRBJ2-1	TGTGCCAGCAGCCCTACCAGGAGATCGTACAATGAGCAGTTCTTC	CASSPTRRSYNEQFF
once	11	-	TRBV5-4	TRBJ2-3	TGTGCCAGCAGAAGAGGAGGTACGCAGTATTTT	CASRRGGTQYF
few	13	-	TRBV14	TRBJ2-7	TGTGCCAGCAGCCAAACAGGGTACTACGAGCAGTACTTC	CASSQTGYYEQYF
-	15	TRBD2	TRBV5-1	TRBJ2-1	TGCGCCAGCAGCCCAACTAGCGGGAGAGGGAATGAGCAGTTCTTC	CASSPTSGRGNEQFF
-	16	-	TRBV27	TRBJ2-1	TGTGCCAGCAGTTCGATTGGGCTTCCCCTAAACAATGAGCAGTTCTTC	CASSSIGLPLNNEQFF
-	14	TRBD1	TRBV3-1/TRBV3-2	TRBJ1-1	TGTGCCAGCAGCCAATTGGGGACAGCGAATGAAGCTTTCTTT	CASSQLGTANEAFF
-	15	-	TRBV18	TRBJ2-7	TGTGCCAGCTCCCAATTTCCACTCCCGAGCTACGAGCAGTACTTC	CASSQFPLPSYEQYF
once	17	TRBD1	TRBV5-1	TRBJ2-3	TGCGCCAGCAGCTTGGGCCCCCGGCAGGGGGGCACAGATACGCAGTATTTT	CASSLGPRQGGTDTQYF
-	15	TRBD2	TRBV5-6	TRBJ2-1	TGTGCCAGCAGCACGAGACTAGCGGGGGGGAATGAGCAGTTCTTC	CASSTRLAGGNEQFF
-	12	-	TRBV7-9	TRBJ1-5	TGTGCCAGCAGCTTAGACACTCAGCCCCAGCATTTT	CASSLDTQPQHF
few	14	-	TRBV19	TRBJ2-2	TGTGCCAGTAGTATACAGGGGAACACCGGGGAGCTGTTTTTT	CASSIQGNTGELFF
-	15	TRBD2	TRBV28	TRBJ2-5	TGTGCCAGCAGTTCGCAAGGACTAGCCCGGGAGACCCAGTACTTC	CASSSQGLARETQYF
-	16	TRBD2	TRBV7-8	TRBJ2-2	TGTGCCAGCAGCCGACGACTAGCGGGAAAGACCGGGGAGCTGTTTTTT	CASSRRLAGKTGELFF
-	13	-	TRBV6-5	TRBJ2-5	TGTGCCAGCATTAGGACAGTAGAGGAGACCCAGTACTTC	CASIRTVEETQYF
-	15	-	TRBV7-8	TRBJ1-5	TGTGCCAGCAGCTCGTACCAGGGGTACAATCAGCCCCAGCATTTT	CASSSYQGYNQPQHF
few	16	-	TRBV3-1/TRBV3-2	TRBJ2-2	TGTGCCAGCAGCCCGCTACCGACGACAGGCACCGGGGAGCTGTTTTTT	CASSPLPTTGTGELFF
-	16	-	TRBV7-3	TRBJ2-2	TGTGCCAGCAGCTTAAACGACATTCGAAACACCGGGGAGCTGTTTTTT	CASSLNDIRNTGELFF
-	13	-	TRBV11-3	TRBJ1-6	TGTGCCAGCAGCTTAAACAGGGCGGCACCCCTCCACTTT	CASSLNRAAPLHF
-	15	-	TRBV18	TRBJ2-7	TGTGCCAGCTCACCAAACCGCCAATCCCCCTACGAGCAGTACTTC	CASSPNRQSPYEQYF
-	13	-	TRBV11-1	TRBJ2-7	TGTGCCAGCACCCACAGGGTAGGAGACGAGCAGTACTTC	CASTHRVGDEQYF
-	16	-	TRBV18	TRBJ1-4	TGTGCCAGCTCACGGGCACTAGCGATAACTAATGAAAAACTGTTTTTT	CASSRALAITNEKLFF
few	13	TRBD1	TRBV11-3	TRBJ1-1	TGTGCCTCAGGACAGGGTCGTCACACTGAAGCTTTCTTT	CASGQGRHTEAFF
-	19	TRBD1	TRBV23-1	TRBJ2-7	TGCGCCAGCAGTCAGGCCGGGACAGGGTGTTGCCAAAGCTCCTACGAGCAGTACTTC	CASSQAGTGCCQSSYEQYF
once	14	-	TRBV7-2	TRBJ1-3	TGTGCCAGCAGCTTAGAAGGCTGGGGAAACACCATATATTTT	CASSLEGWGNTIYF
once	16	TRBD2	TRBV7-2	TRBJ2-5	TGTGCCAGCAGCTTAGGTCCAGCGGGGGTACAAGAGACCCAGTACTTC	CASSLGPAGVQETQYF
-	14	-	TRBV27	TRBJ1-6	TGTGCCAGCAGTTTATCGGGCCATAATTCACCCCTCCACTTT	CASSLSGHNSPLHF
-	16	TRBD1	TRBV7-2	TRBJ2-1	TGTGCCAGCAGCTTCTACCCCGGGACAGGGGTCAATGAGCAGTTCTTC	CASSFYPGTGVNEQFF
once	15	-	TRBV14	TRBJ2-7	TGTGCCAGCAGCCAGGGAGAACGGCTGAGCTACGAGCAGTACTTC	CASSQGERLSYEQYF
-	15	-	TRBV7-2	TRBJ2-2	TGTGCCAGCAGCAGACAGCGGGCCGGCACCGGGGAGCTGTTTTTT	CASSRQRAGTGELFF